The source of this T cell receptor beta chain is a study of spatial heterogeneity in lung cancer. Study-level background: Raw reads showed each unique TCR and UMI combination turning up more than ten times on average.

CDR1 is SEHNR, CDR2 FQNEAQ, per germline (reference sequence). V was trimmed by 3 bases and J by 1 base, leaving 10 bases between them. The CDR3 contains 15 residues. In this sample, this clonotype is medium-sized. The time point is: sample taken at primary tumor resection. Every TCR cDNA molecule bore a unique molecular identifier. TCRdb reprocessed the 5' RACE reads with MiXCR, giving one entry per CDR3 protein. The table lists some 2,600 distinct CDR3 sequences, almost 8% of them singletons. This chain joins TRBV7-9 and TRBJ2-4; weak D call: TRBD1 (6 bases). The input for sequencing was normal lung tissue next to the tumor, taken at surgery. The receptor was isolated from a male donor with early-stage non-small cell lung cancer. The CDR3 nucleotides are TGTGCCAGCAGCTTCGCCACAGGGGCCAAAAACATTCAGTACTTC. Residues: CASSFATGAKNIQYF.